This T cell receptor (beta chain) was recorded in a study of CD4 T cells in relation to SARS-CoV-2 and coronaviruses. On this clone: Its antigen is undetermined.

With V trimmed by 5 bases and J by 0 bases, 11 bases remained unmatched. The CDR3 spans 19 residues. Germline V lookup: CDR1 SEHNR, CDR2 FQNEAQ (reference sequence). The repertoire was sequenced with immunoSEQ multiplex PCR; TCRdb's copy has only in-frame clones and lacks some. The table lists approximately 41,000 clones, under 90% of them singletons. The chain couples TRBV7-9 to TRBJ2-6; 9 bases line up with TRBD1. This clonotype was sampled from an adult with COVID-19. Sample: naive CD4+ T cells from PBMCs, cultured in vitro. The subset denotes: naive CD4+ T cells isolated by negative enrichment. CDR3 DNA sequence: TGTGCCAGCAGCCTTCCGGACAGGGGTTATCTCTCTGGGGCCAACGTCCTGACTTTC. It encodes CASSLPDRGYLSGANVLTF. Supplemented by reference TRBV7-9 and TRBJ2-6, the full variable domain reads DTGVSQNPRHKITKRGQNVTFRCDPISEHNRLYWYRQTLGQGPEFLTYFQNEAQLEKSRLLSDRFSAERPKGSFSTLEIQRTEQGDSAMYLCASSLPDRGYLSGANVLTFGAGSRLTVL.